These 5 T cell receptor beta chains came from one sample sequenced in a study of siplizumab effects on memory and regulatory T cells. Repertoires were generated with immunoSEQ multiplex PCR, while TCRdb's copy carries only in-frame clones and drops some. This table has about 48,000 clones, roughly nine tenths appearing once. Sequencing was carried out using naive CD8+ T cells sorted from blood. These receptors originate from a human donor in good health.

The J gene is TRBJ1-5, the V gene TRBV6-1; 7 nucleotides agree with TRBD1. Germline CDR1 and CDR2: MNHNS and SASEGT. The CDR3 extends over 15 amino acids. After removal of 3 bases from V and 1 base from J, the junction contained 3 bases not matched to a gene. The chain's CDR3 is CASSDDRASNQPQHF. Here the CDR3 DNA reads TGTGCCAGCAGTGACGACAGGGCGAGCAATCAGCCCCAGCATTTT.

The rearrangement uses TRBV5-5 and TRBJ2-2, with 7 bases identical to TRBD2. The CDR3 runs 16 residues. Germline CDR1 SGHKS, CDR2 YYEKEE (reference sequence). The V gene end was trimmed by 4 bases and the J gene end by 5 bases; junction bases not matched to a gene: 11. As DNA, the CDR3 is TGTGCCAGCAGCCCTTGGGAGGGGCGAGGGACCGGGGAGCTGTTTTTT. Translation gives CASSPWEGRGTGELFF.

The chain links TRBV29-1 to TRBJ1-1, with 7 bases lining up with TRBD1. In germline, CDR1 is SQVTM, CDR2 ANQGSEA. The CDR3 consists of 13 residues. V shed 0 bases and J 8 bases; nucleotides not matched to a gene: 6. Here the CDR3 DNA reads TGCAGCGTTGAAGACGGATTGACAGGGGAAGCTTTCTTT. Amino acids: CSVEDGLTGEAFF.

This clone is a singleton in its sample. The chain joins TRBV11-2 to TRBJ2-3; D gene uncertain. With 5 bases removed from V and 6 bases from J, the gap between germline ends came to 15 bases. Per the germline V gene, CDR1 is SGHAT and CDR2 is FQNNGV. This CDR3 has 14 amino acids. Here the CDR3 DNA reads TGTGCCAGCAGCCCCGGCGGCCGGGCCGATACGCAGTATTTT. Translated: CASSPGGRADTQYF.

This chain connects TRBV7-6 to TRBJ2-3; 7 nucleotides align to TRBD1. Germline V gives CDR1 SGHVS, CDR2 FNYEAQ. The CDR3 consists of 13 residues. Germline trimming cut 2 bases from V and 4 bases from J; bases unmatched to any gene: 0. This CDR3 is CASSLQGADTQYF. The CDR3 DNA sequence: TGTGCCAGCAGCTTACAGGGGGCAGATACGCAGTATTTT.